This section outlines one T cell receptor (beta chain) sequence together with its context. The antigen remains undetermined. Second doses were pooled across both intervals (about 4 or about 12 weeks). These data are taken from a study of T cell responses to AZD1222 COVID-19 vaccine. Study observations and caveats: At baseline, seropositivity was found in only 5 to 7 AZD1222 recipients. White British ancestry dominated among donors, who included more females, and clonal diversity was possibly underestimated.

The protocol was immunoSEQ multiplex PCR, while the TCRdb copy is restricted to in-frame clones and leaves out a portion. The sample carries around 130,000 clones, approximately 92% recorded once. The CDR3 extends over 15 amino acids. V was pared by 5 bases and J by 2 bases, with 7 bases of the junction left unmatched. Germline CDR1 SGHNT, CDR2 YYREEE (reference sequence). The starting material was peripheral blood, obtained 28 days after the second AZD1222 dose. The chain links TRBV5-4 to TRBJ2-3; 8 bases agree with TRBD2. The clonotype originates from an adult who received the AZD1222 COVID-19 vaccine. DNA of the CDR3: TGTGCCAGCAGTTTAAGCGGGGGTTACACAGATACGCAGTATTTT. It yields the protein CASSLSGGYTDTQYF.